Listed here are 2 T cell receptor beta chains from one sample, sequenced in a study of blood T cells in healthy people across ages. The authors ran a second PCR of roughly 6 to 12 cycles using a sample-barcoded 5' primer and a J-beta primer mix. TCRdb recomputed calls from the 5' RACE reads with MiXCR, one row per CDR3 protein. The table has 550,000 to 600,000 distinct CDR3 sequences, more than 45% seen once. Sequencing was performed on blood. These receptors all come from an elderly man in good health.

V is TRBV29-1 and J is TRBJ1-1, with D unresolved. This CDR3 comprises 14 residues. Germline lookup yields CDR1 SQVTM and CDR2 ANQGSEA. The CDR3 nucleotides read TGCACTACACGGGTACCAAACATGAACACTGAAGCTTTCTTT. This sequence encodes CTTRVPNMNTEAFF.

This chain connects TRBV6-1 to TRBJ2-1; D is undetermined. CDR3 length: 13 amino acids. The V end was cut by 9 bases, the J end by 2 bases, with 11 bases between. CDR1 and CDR2 from the germline V gene are MNHNS and SASEGT. Here the CDR3 DNA reads TGTGCCAGTCTGACCGACGCCTACAATGAGCAGTTCTTC. It translates to CASLTDAYNEQFF.